This T cell receptor beta chain appears in the sequencing data of a study of T cell repertoires in cytomegalovirus infection. Background on the study: In public TCR beta signatures, there were indications of both CMV infection and matching HLA type.

This clonotype came up once. As yet, its antigen is unknown. Study outcomes and limitations: There were HLA-C-restricted CMV-specific TCR beta clonotypes dominating the ex vivo response. People with CMV and the relevant HLA were identified by cumulative public TCR beta family frequency.

In germline, CDR1 is SGHDN, CDR2 FVKESK. V lost 2 bases and J lost 3, with 5 bases in between. This CDR3 is built from 14 residues. MiXCR was run by TCRdb on the reads, yielding one entry per CDR3 protein. The sample lists approximately 250,000 distinct CDR3 sequences, around 8.7% occurring once. The specimen was PBMCs. The chain carries TRBV14 and TRBJ1-6; D is ambiguous. This TCR was recovered from a human donor in good health (CMV status not recorded). Some clones in this sample may be carry-over from other donors' samples. The CDR3 DNA reads as TGTGCCAGCAGCCAAACCATCTATAATTCACCCCTCCACTTT. It encodes CASSQTIYNSPLHF.